Sequencing of this T cell receptor (beta chain) was carried out in a study of Ad26.COV2.S vaccination and SARS-CoV-2 variants. Study as a whole: Doses of Ad26.COV2.S were injected into muscle once or twice, 56 days apart. Study-level points and caveats: Greater spike-specific TCR breadth was seen in vaccine recipients than in placebo recipients. Non-spike TCR breadth did not differ much between vaccine and placebo recipients.

As to treatment: some 20 received Ad26.COV2.S at low or high dose, single or two shots; 5 received placebo; per-sample allocation not given. Each sample was drawn 63 days after the first injection (of vaccine or placebo). An Ad26 vector was used to express Wuhan-strain SARS-CoV-2 spike as the vaccine. Libraries were prepared by immunoSEQ multiplex PCR; TCRdb keeps only in-frame clonotypes and omits some of them. The data contain about 350,000 clones, approximately 86% of them singletons. Germline CDR1 and CDR2: LNHDA and SQIVND (reference sequence). V was cut by 3 bases and J by 5 bases, with 16 bases left in between. This CDR3 is built from 15 residues. Concerning this clone itself: Antigen: not known.

The clonotype was recovered from a person aged 18 to 59 who received the Ad26.COV2.S COVID-19 vaccine or a placebo. Specimen: peripheral blood, collected in a trial of Ad26.COV2.S vaccine versus placebo. V and J are TRBV19 and TRBJ2-5; tentatively, D is TRBD1 or TRBD2 (5 bases each). The CDR3 region is CASSIRTPGLETQYF. The CDR3 coding sequence is TGTGCCAGTAGTATCAGGACGCCGGGGCTGGAGACCCAGTACTTC.